A single T cell receptor (beta chain) is shown here with its context. Its antigen is undetermined. It was with 60 Vbeta and 13 Jbeta primers that the PCR ran. TCRdb keeps only in-frame clones here, not all; method: immunoSEQ multiplex PCR. The table records about 240,000 clones, 78% of them present only once. This entry is derived from a study of cytomegalovirus exposure and HLA in healthy donors. Study-level background: The study's early data release held roughly 90 million unique TCRs from HLA-typed donors. Study results and caveats: A later analysis linked a missense variant in DCLRE1C to the trimming of TCR beta V and J genes. Later analysis indicated greater clonal expansion among HLA-associated TCR beta chains than among equally common other chains.

Sequences were obtained from PBMCs. The sequence was collected from a boy aged 5-17 years in good health and CMV-seronegative.

Written as DNA, the CDR3 is TGCGCCAGCAGCTGGCGAGGACAGGATCAACTCTACGAGCAGTACTTC. It translates to CASSWRGQDQLYEQYF. The rearrangement uses TRBV5-1 and TRBJ2-7, with 7 nucleotides matching TRBD1. Trimming took 3 bases from V and 3 from J; bases not matched to a gene: 12. This CDR3 is built from 16 residues. Germline V lookup: CDR1 SGHRS, CDR2 YFSETQ.